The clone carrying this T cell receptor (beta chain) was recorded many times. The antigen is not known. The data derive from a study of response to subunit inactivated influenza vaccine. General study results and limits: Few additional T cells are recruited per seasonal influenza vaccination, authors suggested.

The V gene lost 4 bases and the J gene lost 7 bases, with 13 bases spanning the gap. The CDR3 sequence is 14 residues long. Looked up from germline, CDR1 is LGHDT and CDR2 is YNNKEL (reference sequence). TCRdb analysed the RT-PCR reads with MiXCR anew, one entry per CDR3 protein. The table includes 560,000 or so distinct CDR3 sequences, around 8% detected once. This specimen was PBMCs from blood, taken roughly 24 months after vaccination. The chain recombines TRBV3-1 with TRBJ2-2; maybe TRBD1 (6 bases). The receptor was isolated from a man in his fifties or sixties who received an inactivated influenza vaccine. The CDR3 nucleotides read TGTGCCAGCAGCCCTCGTACAGGGAGCGGGGAGCTGTTTTTT. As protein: CASSPRTGSGELFF.